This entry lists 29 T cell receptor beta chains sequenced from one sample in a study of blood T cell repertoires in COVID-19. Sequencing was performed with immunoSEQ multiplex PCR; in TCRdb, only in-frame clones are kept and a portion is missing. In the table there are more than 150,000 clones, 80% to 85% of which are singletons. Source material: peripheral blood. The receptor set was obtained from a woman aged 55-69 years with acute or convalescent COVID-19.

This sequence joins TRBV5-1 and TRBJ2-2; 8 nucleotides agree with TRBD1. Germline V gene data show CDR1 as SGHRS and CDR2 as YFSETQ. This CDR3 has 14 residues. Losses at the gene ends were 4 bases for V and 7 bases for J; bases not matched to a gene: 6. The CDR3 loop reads CASSPGQAGGELFF. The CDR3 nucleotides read TGCGCCAGCAGCCCGGGACAGGCGGGCGGGGAGCTGTTTTTT.

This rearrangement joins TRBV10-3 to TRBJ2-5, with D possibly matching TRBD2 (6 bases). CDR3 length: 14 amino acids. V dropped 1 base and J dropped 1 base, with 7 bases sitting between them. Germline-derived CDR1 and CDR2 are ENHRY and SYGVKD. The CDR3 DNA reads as TGTGCCATCAGTGAGTGGACTACCCAAGAGACCCAGTACTTC. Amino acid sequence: CAISEWTTQETQYF.

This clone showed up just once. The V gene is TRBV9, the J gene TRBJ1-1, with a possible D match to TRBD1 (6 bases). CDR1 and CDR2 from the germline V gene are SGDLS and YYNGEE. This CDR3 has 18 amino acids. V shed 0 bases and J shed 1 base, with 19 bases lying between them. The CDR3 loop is CASSVDPSDSDGNTEAFF. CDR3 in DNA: TGTGCCAGCAGCGTAGATCCCTCGGACAGCGATGGGAACACTGAAGCTTTCTTT.

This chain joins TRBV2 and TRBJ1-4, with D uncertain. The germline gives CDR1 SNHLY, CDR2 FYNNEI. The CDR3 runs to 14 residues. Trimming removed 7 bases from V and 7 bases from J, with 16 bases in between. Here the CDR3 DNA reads TGTGCCAGCACTTCAACCCGGACTGCTGAAAAACTGTTTTTT. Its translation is CASTSTRTAEKLFF.

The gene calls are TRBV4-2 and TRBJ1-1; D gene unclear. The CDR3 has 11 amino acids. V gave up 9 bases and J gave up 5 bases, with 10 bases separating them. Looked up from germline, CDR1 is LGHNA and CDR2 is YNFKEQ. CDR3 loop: CASEGRTEAFF. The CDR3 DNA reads TGTGCCAGTGAGGGTCGAACTGAAGCTTTCTTT.

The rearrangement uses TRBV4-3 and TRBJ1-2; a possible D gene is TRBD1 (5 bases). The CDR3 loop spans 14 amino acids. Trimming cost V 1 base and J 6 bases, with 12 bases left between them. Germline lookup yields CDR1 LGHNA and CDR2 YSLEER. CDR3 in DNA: TGCGCCAGCAGCCAAGCTTTCACAGGCAATGGCTACACCTTC. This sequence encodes CASSQAFTGNGYTF.

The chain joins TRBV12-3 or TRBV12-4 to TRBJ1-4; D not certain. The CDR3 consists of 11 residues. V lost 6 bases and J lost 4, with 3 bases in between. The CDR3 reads CASSLNEKLFF. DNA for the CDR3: TGTGCCAGCAGCCTTAATGAAAAACTGTTTTTT.

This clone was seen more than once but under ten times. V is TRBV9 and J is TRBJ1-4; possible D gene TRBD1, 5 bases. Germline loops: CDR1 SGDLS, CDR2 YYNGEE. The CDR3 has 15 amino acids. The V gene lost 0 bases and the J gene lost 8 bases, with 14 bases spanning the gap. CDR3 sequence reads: CASSVDSGQKEKLFF. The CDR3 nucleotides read TGTGCCAGCAGCGTAGATTCCGGACAAAAGGAAAAACTGTTTTTT. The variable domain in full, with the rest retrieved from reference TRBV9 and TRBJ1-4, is DSGVTQTPKHLITATGQRVTLRCSPRSGDLSVYWYQQSLDQGLQFLIQYYNGEERAKGNILERFSAQQFPDLHSELNLSSLELGDSALYFCASSVDSGQKEKLFFGSGTQLSVL.

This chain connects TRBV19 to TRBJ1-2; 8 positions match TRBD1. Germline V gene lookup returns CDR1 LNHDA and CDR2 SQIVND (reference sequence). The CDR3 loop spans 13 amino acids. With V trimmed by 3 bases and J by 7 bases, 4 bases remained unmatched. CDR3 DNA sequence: TGTGCCAGTAGTATCCCCCAGGGGGCTGGCTACACCTTC. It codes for CASSIPQGAGYTF.

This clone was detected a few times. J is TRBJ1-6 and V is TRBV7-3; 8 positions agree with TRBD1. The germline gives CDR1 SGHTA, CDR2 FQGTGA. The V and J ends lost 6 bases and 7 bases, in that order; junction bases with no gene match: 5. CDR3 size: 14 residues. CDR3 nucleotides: TGTGCCAGCAGTTGGGACAGGTTAAATTCACCCCTCCACTTT. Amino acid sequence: CASSWDRLNSPLHF.

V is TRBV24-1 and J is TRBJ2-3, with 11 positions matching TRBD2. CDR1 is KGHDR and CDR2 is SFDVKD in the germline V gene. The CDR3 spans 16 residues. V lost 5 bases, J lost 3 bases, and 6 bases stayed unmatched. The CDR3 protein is CATSGPLAGGTDTQYF. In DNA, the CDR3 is TGTGCCACCAGTGGCCCCTTAGCGGGGGGGACAGATACGCAGTATTTT.

The CDR3 region is CASRTGGGGYTF. The CDR3 DNA reads as TGTGCCAGCAGAACAGGGGGAGGTGGCTACACCTTC. The chain employs TRBV12-3 or TRBV12-4 and TRBJ1-2; 8 nucleotides agree with TRBD1. The CDR3 consists of 12 residues. V trimming: 6 bases; J trimming: 7 bases; junction bases outside the gene matches: 4.

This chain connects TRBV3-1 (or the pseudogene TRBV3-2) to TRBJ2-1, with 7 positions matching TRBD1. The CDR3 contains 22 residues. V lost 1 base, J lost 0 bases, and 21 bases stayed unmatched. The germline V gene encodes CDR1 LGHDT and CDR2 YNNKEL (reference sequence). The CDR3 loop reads CASSQGELDRDGNFDSYNEQFF. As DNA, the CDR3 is TGTGCCAGCAGCCAAGGCGAGCTTGACAGGGATGGGAATTTCGACTCCTACAATGAGCAGTTCTTC.

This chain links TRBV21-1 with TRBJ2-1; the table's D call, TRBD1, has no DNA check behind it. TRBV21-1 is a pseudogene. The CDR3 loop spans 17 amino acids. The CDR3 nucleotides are TGTGCCAGCAGCAAGGGACAGGGAGCACAGCCCTACAATGAGCAGTTCTTC. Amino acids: CASSKGQGAQPYNEQFF.

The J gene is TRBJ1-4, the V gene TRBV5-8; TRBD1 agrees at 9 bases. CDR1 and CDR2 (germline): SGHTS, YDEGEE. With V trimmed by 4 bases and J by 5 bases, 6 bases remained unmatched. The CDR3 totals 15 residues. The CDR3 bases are TGTGCCAGCAGCCGCCCAGGGACAGGGAATGAAAAACTGTTTTTT. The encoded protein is CASSRPGTGNEKLFF.

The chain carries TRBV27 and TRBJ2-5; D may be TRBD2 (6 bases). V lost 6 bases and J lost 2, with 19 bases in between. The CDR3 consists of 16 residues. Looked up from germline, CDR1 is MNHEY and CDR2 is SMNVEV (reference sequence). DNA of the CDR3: TGTGCCAGCAGCCACTACGGGGCTAGCGAGCAAGAGACCCAGTACTTC. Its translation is CASSHYGASEQETQYF.

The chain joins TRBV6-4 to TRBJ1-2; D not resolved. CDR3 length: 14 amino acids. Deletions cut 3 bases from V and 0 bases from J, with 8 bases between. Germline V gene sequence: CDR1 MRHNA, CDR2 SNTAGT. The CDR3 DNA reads TGTGCCAGCAGTGAACTCCTTCCTAACTATGGCTACACCTTC. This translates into CASSELLPNYGYTF.

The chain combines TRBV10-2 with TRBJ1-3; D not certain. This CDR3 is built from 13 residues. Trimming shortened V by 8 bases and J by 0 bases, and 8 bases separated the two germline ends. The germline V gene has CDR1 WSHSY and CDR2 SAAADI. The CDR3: CASASSSGNTIYF. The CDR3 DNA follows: TGCGCCAGCGCCTCGAGCTCTGGAAACACCATATATTTT.

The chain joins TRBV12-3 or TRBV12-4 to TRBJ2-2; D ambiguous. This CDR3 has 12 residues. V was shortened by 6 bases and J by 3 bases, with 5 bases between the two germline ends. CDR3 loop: CASSLDTGELFF. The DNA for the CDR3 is TGTGCCAGCAGCCTAGACACCGGGGAGCTGTTTTTT.

CDR3 sequence: CASSLIGQGRSNTGELFF. CDR3 coding DNA: TGTGCCAGCAGTTTAATAGGACAGGGGCGTTCGAACACCGGGGAGCTGTTTTTT. The rearrangement joins TRBV28 to TRBJ2-2, with 9 bases that match TRBD1. Germline V CDR1 and CDR2: MDHEN, SYDVKM. Trimming at V came to 2 bases and at J to 0 bases, leaving 7 bases not matched to a gene. CDR3 length equals 18 residues. Complete variable domain (other parts from reference TRBV28 and TRBJ2-2): DVKVTQSSRYLVKRTGEKVFLECVQDMDHENMFWYRQDPGLGLRLIYFSYDVKMKEKGDIPEGYSVSREKKERFSLILESASTNQTSMYLCASSLIGQGRSNTGELFFGEGSRLTVL.

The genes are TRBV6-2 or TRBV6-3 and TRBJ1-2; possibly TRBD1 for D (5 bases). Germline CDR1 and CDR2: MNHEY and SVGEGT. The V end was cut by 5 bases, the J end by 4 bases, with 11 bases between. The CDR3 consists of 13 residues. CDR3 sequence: CASSAGTFYGYTF. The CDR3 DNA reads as TGTGCCAGCAGTGCCGGGACTTTCTATGGCTACACCTTC.

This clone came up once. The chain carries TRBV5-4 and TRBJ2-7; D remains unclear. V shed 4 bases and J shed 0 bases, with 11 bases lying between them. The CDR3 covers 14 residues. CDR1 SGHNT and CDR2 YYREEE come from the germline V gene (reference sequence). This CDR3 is CASSNFKSSYEQYF. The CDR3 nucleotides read TGTGCCAGCAGCAATTTTAAGAGCTCCTACGAGCAGTACTTC. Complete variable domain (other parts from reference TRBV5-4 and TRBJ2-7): ETGVTQSPTHLIKTRGQQVTLRCSSQSGHNTVSWYQQALGQGPQFIFQYYREEENGRGNFPPRFSGLQFPNYSSELNVNALELDDSALYLCASSNFKSSYEQYFGPGTRLTVT.

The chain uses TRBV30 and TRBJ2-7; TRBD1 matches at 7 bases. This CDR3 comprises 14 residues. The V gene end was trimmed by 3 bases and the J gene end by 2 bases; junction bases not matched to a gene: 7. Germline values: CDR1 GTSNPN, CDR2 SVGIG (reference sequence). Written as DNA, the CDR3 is TGTGCCTGGAGGAGGGACAGTAAAACCTACGAGCAGTACTTC. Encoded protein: CAWRRDSKTYEQYF.

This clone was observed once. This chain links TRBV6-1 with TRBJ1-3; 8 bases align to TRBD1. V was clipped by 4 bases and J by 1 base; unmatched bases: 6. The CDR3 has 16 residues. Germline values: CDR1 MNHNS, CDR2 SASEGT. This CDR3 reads CASSAQGVFSGNTIYF. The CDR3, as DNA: TGTGCCAGCAGTGCACAGGGGGTTTTTTCTGGAAACACCATATATTTT.

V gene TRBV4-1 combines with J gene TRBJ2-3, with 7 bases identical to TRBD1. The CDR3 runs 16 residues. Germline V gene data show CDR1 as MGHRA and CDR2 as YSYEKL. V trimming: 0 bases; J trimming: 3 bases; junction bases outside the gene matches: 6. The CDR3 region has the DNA TGCGCCAGCAGCCAAGAGAGGGGGCGAGGTACAGATACGCAGTATTTT. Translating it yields CASSQERGRGTDTQYF.

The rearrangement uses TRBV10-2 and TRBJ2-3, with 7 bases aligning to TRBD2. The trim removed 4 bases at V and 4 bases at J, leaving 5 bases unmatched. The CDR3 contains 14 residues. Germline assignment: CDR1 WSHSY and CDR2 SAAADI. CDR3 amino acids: CASSGAGVADTQYF. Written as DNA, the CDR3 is TGCGCCAGCAGTGGTGCGGGGGTGGCAGATACGCAGTATTTT.

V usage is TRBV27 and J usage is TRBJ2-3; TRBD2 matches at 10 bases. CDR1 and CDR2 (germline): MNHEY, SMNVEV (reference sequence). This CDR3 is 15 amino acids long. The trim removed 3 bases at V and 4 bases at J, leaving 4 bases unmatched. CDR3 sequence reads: CASSFSTSGADTQYF. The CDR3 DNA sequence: TGTGCCAGCAGTTTCTCCACTAGCGGGGCAGATACGCAGTATTTT.

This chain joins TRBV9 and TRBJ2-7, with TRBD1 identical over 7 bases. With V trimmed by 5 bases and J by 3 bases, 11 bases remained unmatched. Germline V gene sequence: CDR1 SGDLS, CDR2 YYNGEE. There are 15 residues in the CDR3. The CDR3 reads CASSRYETGIYEQYF. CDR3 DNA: TGTGCCAGCAGTCGGTACGAGACAGGGATCTACGAGCAGTACTTC. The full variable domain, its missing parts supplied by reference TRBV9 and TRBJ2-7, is DSGVTQTPKHLITATGQRVTLRCSPRSGDLSVYWYQQSLDQGLQFLIQYYNGEERAKGNILERFSAQQFPDLHSELNLSSLELGDSALYFCASSRYETGIYEQYFGPGTRLTVT.

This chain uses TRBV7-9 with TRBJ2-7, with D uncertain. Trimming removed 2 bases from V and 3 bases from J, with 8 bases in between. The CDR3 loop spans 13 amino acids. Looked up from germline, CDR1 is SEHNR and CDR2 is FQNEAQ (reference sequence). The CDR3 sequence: CASSLQPGYEQYF. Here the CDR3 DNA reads TGTGCCAGCAGCTTACAACCGGGCTACGAGCAGTACTTC.